This T cell receptor beta chain is from a study of T cells in Graves' hyperthyroidism and ophthalmopathy. Patients were aged 18 to 65, had disease duration under 2 months, and had newly diagnosed hyperthyroidism. Amplification of TCR beta CDR3 regions used RNA as the template. In the first-round RT-PCR of the TCR CDR3, the HTBI primer set was used. TCRdb re-called the multiplex PCR reads through MiXCR, storing one row per CDR3 protein. Among 300,000 to 450,000 distinct CDR3 sequences listed, approximately 18% were seen once. This clonotype was recorded many times. Germline V gene lookup returns CDR1 MNHNS and CDR2 SASEGT. Trimming cost V 5 bases and J 3 bases; bases outside gene matches: 5. This CDR3 is built from 15 residues.

Sequenced: blood. The rearrangement joins TRBV6-1 to TRBJ1-5, with 9 bases lining up with TRBD1. The sequence was obtained from a woman aged 30 to 39 with Graves' hyperthyroidism that later progressed to Graves' ophthalmopathy. Here the CDR3 reads CASSYRGQINQPQHF. The CDR3 DNA reads as TGTGCCAGCAGTTACAGGGGGCAGATCAATCAGCCCCAGCATTTT.